Shown below are 21 T cell receptor beta chains from a single sample sequenced in a study of blood T cell repertoires in COVID-19. The table came from immunoSEQ multiplex PCR; TCRdb's copy has only in-frame clones and leaves some out. The sample contains approximately 300,000 clones, around 85% of which appear only once. The material sequenced was PBMCs or T cells enriched from blood (not recorded which). The receptors shown here come from a woman aged 30 to 39 who had been exposed to COVID-19.

The genes are TRBV6-5 and TRBJ1-1, with D possibly matching TRBD1 (5 bases). The germline CDR1 and CDR2 sequences are MNHEY and SVGAGI. Trimming removed 6 bases from V and 7 bases from J, with 15 bases in between. This CDR3 has 13 amino acids. The CDR3 nucleotides read TGTGCCAGCAGCCGACAGATCAGGGATGAAGCTTTCTTT. Translation: CASSRQIRDEAFF.

V gene TRBV28 combines with J gene TRBJ2-4; D may be TRBD2 (5 bases). V lost 3 bases to trimming and J lost 0 bases, with 18 bases between them. The CDR3 is 18 residues long. Per germline, CDR1 MDHEN and CDR2 SYDVKM. In DNA form, the CDR3 reads TGTGCCAGCAGTTTCCTAGCTGACGCACTCACAGCCAAAAACATTCAGTACTTC. Its translation: CASSFLADALTAKNIQYF.

This clone was seen only once. The rearrangement joins TRBV6-5 to TRBJ1-1, with a possible D match to TRBD1 (6 bases). Germline V CDR1 and CDR2: MNHEY, SVGAGI. This CDR3 is built from 15 residues. The V end was cut by 5 bases, the J end by 0 bases, with 13 bases between. The CDR3 DNA is TGTGCCAGCAGTCCGGGGGGGCTGATGAACACTGAAGCTTTCTTT. As protein: CASSPGGLMNTEAFF.

The rearrangement joins TRBV19 to TRBJ2-7, with D unclear. Germline V lookup: CDR1 LNHDA, CDR2 SQIVND (reference sequence). The CDR3 extends over 14 amino acids. V dropped 5 bases and J dropped 3 bases, with 14 bases sitting between them. The CDR3 reads CASSDPGKFYEQYF. Here the CDR3 DNA reads TGTGCCAGTAGTGACCCAGGCAAGTTCTACGAGCAGTACTTC.

This chain uses TRBV19 with TRBJ2-7; tentative D call: TRBD2 (7 bases). The CDR3 runs 12 residues. Trimming left V 6 bases short and J 7 bases short, with 13 bases between. CDR1 and CDR2 (germline): LNHDA, SQIVND (reference sequence). The CDR3 DNA follows: TGTGCCAGTAGGGGGGGGCCGGGGGAGCAGTACTTC. Protein product: CASRGGPGEQYF.

V gene TRBV25-1 combines with J gene TRBJ1-6; D is uncertain. The V gene's germline CDR1 is MGHDK and CDR2 SYGVNS. The V end was cut by 6 bases, the J end by 0 bases, with 12 bases between. This CDR3 contains 16 residues. The CDR3 bases are TGTGCCAGCAGCAAACTCGAAGACTCCTATAATTCACCCCTCCACTTT. Protein product: CASSKLEDSYNSPLHF.

The V and J genes are TRBV7-3 and TRBJ1-5; 7 bases fit TRBD1. The V segment lost 3 bases and the J segment 6 bases; nucleotides outside the gene matches: 8. The CDR3 contains 15 residues. CDR1 and CDR2 (germline): SGHTA, FQGTGA. For the CDR3, the DNA is TGTGCCAGCAGCTTCTCCGGGACAGTAGGTCAGCCCCAGCATTTT. Its protein product is CASSFSGTVGQPQHF.

On this clone: Other DNA sequences in this sample translate to the same CDR3. V is TRBV28 and J is TRBJ2-1; 10 bases agree with TRBD2. V trimming: 3 bases; J trimming: 7 bases; junction bases outside the gene matches: 6. The CDR3 length is 15 residues. The V gene's germline CDR1 is MDHEN and CDR2 SYDVKM. In DNA, the CDR3 is TGTGCCAGCAGTTTTTCTAGCGGGAGTAGGAATGAGCAGTTCTTC. Encoded protein: CASSFSSGSRNEQFF.

This clone has a single count. This chain connects TRBV27 to TRBJ2-1; TRBD2 matches 8 bases. The V gene end was trimmed by 4 bases and the J gene end by 9 bases; junction bases not matched to a gene: 8. Germline V CDR1 and CDR2: MNHEY, SMNVEV (reference sequence). CDR3 length: 14 residues. The CDR3 region has the DNA TGTGCCAGCAGTTACAGCGGGGGTTTAGGTGAGCAGTTCTTC. Protein product: CASSYSGGLGEQFF.

Here the CDR3 reads CASSFGGRASDEQFF. The CDR3 DNA reads TGTGCCAGCAGCTTCGGCGGGAGGGCCAGCGATGAGCAGTTCTTC. V and J are TRBV7-9 and TRBJ2-1; 9 bases align to TRBD2. CDR1 is SEHNR, CDR2 FQNEAQ, per germline (reference sequence). The V gene end was trimmed by 3 bases and the J gene end by 8 bases; junction bases not matched to a gene: 8. The CDR3 loop spans 15 amino acids.

V gene TRBV7-9 combines with J gene TRBJ2-1; TRBD2 matches 13 bases. The CDR3 is 15 amino acids. V lost 4 bases to trimming and J lost 10 bases; unmatched junction nucleotides: 7. Germline V gene lookup returns CDR1 SEHNR and CDR2 FQNEAQ (reference sequence). The CDR3 sequence is CASSSTSGRAWEQFF. The CDR3 DNA is TGTGCCAGCAGCTCCACTAGCGGGAGGGCCTGGGAGCAGTTCTTC.

The chain is built from TRBV18 and TRBJ1-5, with TRBD1 identical over 10 bases. The CDR3 runs 19 residues. V lost 6 bases and J lost 4; bases outside the gene matches: 18. Per germline, CDR1 KGHSH and CDR2 LQKENI. The CDR3 reads CASSSSTGQGFFGNQPQHF. The CDR3 DNA reads TGTGCCAGCTCGTCAAGTACGGGACAGGGGTTTTTCGGTAATCAGCCCCAGCATTTT.

A single count supports this clone. V usage is TRBV12-5 and J usage is TRBJ1-2, with 8 positions matching TRBD1. Germline V CDR1 and CDR2: LGHNT, FRNRAP. Trimming removed 4 bases from V and 4 bases from J; junction bases left unmatched: 2. The CDR3 contains 13 residues. In DNA form, the CDR3 reads TGTGCTAGTGGTTCCGGGACAGGCTATGGCTACACCTTC. It specifies CASGSGTGYGYTF.

This chain links TRBV28 with TRBJ1-6; the D gene is possibly TRBD1 (5 bases). There are 16 residues in the CDR3. In germline, CDR1 is MDHEN, CDR2 SYDVKM. V shed 7 bases and J shed 0 bases, with 13 bases lying between them. Here the CDR3 DNA reads TGTGCCAGCAATGAGCAGGGAAGCTCCTATAATTCACCCCTCCACTTT. Amino acid sequence: CASNEQGSSYNSPLHF.

This rearrangement joins TRBV7-3 to TRBJ2-7, with 7 bases that match TRBD2. V shed 3 bases, J shed 1 base, and the junction held 3 bases outside the gene matches. This CDR3 region has 14 residues. CDR1 SGHTA and CDR2 FQGTGA come from the germline V gene. In DNA, the CDR3 is TGTGCCAGCAGCTTCGGGGGGAGTTCCTACGAGCAGTACTTC. It codes for CASSFGGSSYEQYF.

This rearrangement joins TRBV7-9 to TRBJ1-6; D is possibly TRBD1 (6 bases). There are 13 residues in the CDR3. V dropped 5 bases and J dropped 6 bases, with 8 bases sitting between them. CDR1 SEHNR and CDR2 FQNEAQ come from the germline V gene (reference sequence). CDR3 sequence: CASSQQGNSPLHF. For the CDR3, the DNA is TGTGCCAGCAGCCAACAGGGTAATTCACCCCTCCACTTT.

The chain is built from TRBV4-3 and TRBJ1-6; a possible D gene is TRBD1 (5 bases). The ends were cut back, 0 bases at V and 9 bases at J, with 18 bases in the middle. This CDR3 has 17 residues. From germline, CDR1 is LGHNA and CDR2 YSLEER. The CDR3 region is CASSQESLGRFSSPLHF. The CDR3 DNA is TGCGCCAGCAGCCAAGAGTCTCTGGGGCGTTTCAGTTCACCCCTCCACTTT.

This clone has just a few counts. The chain has TRBV7-9 and TRBJ1-2; 9 nucleotides align to TRBD1. This CDR3 region has 15 residues. Trimming took 3 bases from V and 6 from J; bases not matched to a gene: 8. CDR1 and CDR2 from the germline V gene are SEHNR and FQNEAQ (reference sequence). The CDR3: CASSLLGQGENGYTF. The CDR3, as DNA: TGTGCCAGCAGCTTGTTGGGACAGGGCGAGAATGGCTACACCTTC.

There are a few counts of this clone. This chain uses TRBV27 with TRBJ2-3; D unresolved. The germline V and J ends were trimmed by 4 bases and 2 bases, with 7 bases remaining between them. Germline values: CDR1 MNHEY, CDR2 SMNVEV (reference sequence). The CDR3 sequence is 13 residues long. The CDR3 loop is CASSSRNTDTQYF. In nucleotides, the CDR3 is TGTGCCAGCAGTTCGCGAAACACAGATACGCAGTATTTT.

The chain links TRBV6-5 to TRBJ2-3, with a tentative D call TRBD1 (5 bases). CDR3 length: 14 residues. Trimming left V 4 bases short and J 2 bases short, with 10 bases between. From germline, CDR1 is MNHEY and CDR2 SVGAGI. CDR3 amino acids: CASSLQQATDTQYF. Here the CDR3 DNA reads TGTGCCAGCAGTTTGCAACAGGCCACAGATACGCAGTATTTT.

The chain uses TRBV7-6 and TRBJ1-2; unclear D gene. Trimming took off 0 bases at V and 4 bases at J, with 9 bases between the two ends. The CDR3 covers 14 residues. CDR1 SGHVS and CDR2 FNYEAQ come from the germline V gene. CDR3 in DNA: TGTGCCAGCAGCTTAGCCCCAGTTCGCTATGGCTACACCTTC. This codes for CASSLAPVRYGYTF.